The clone carrying this T cell receptor (beta chain) was seen just once. Its antigen is still unknown. The assay was immunoSEQ multiplex PCR, and TCRdb's table has in-frame clones only and misses some. Of a few thousand clones in the sample, less than 70% were seen once. The data derive from a study of coeliac disease. Study-level results: Only 1 of 6 controls, but about 45% of the 18 coeliac samples, showed published gliadin-specific TRB sequences.

Sequencing was performed on lymphocytes from the gut lamina propria. This TCR was sampled from a woman aged 40 to 55.

CDR3 coding DNA: TGTGCCAGCAGCTCCCTAGCGGGAGGCAACAATGAGCAGTTCTTC. It yields the protein CASSSLAGGNNEQFF. The genes are TRBV11-2 and TRBJ2-1; the match to TRBD2 covers 11 bases. This CDR3 has 15 amino acids. Germline V CDR1 and CDR2: SGHAT, FQNNGV. V dropped 4 bases and J dropped 5; count of bases not matched to a gene: 4. Full variable domain (outside the CDR3, taken from reference TRBV11-2 and TRBJ2-1): EAGVAQSPRYKIIEKRQSVAFWCNPISGHATLYWYQQILGQGPKLLIQFQNNGVVDDSQLPKDRFSAERLKGVDSTLKIQPAKLEDSAVYLCASSSLAGGNNEQFFGPGTRLTVL.